Presented here are 27 T cell receptor beta chains from one specimen sequenced in a study of beta chain features in type 1 diabetes. Of the isolated RNA, all was reverse transcribed, and so the sequenced material was expressed TCRB transcripts. The repertoire was sequenced with immunoSEQ multiplex PCR; TCRdb's copy has only in-frame clones and lacks some. The repertoire consists of under 450,000 clones, with approximately 15% occurring once and the leading ten covering roughly 0.033%. The sample taken for sequencing was naive CD4+ T cells from blood. The receptors originated from a man aged 25-40 years in good health.

This clone was recorded a few times. The gene calls are TRBV18 and TRBJ2-7; the match to TRBD1 covers 7 bases. This CDR3 is 13 amino acids long. V lost 3 bases, J lost 9 bases, and 8 bases stayed unmatched. Germline V CDR1 and CDR2: KGHSH, LQKENI. CDR3 in amino acids: CASSPRDSQGQYF. DNA for the CDR3: TGTGCCAGCTCACCTCGGGACAGTCAGGGGCAGTACTTC.

The V and J genes are TRBV28 and TRBJ2-5; perhaps TRBD1 as D (5 bases). V gave up 3 bases and J gave up 2 bases, with 13 bases separating them. This CDR3 comprises 15 residues. CDR1 and CDR2 (germline): MDHEN, SYDVKM. The CDR3 DNA reads as TGTGCCAGCAGTTTGAGAAGGGGCGTTCAAGAGACCCAGTACTTC. This codes for CASSLRRGVQETQYF.

V gene TRBV19 combines with J gene TRBJ2-6; 9 bases map to TRBD2. V dropped 2 bases and J dropped 0; count of bases not matched to a gene: 2. There are 17 residues in the CDR3. Germline V gene sequence: CDR1 LNHDA, CDR2 SQIVND (reference sequence). The DNA of the CDR3 is TGTGCCAGTAGTATACTAGCGGGGATCTCTGGGGCCAACGTCCTGACTTTC. Translating it yields CASSILAGISGANVLTF.

V is TRBV1 and J is TRBJ2-3; TRBD1 is the table's D call, not checked against the DNA. TRBV1 is termed a pseudogene. The CDR3 has 14 residues. CDR3 amino acids: CTSSHSQGAGTQYF. CDR3 in DNA: TGCACCAGCAGCCATTCTCAGGGGGCGGGAACGCAGTATTTT.

This clone was picked up a small number of times. The chain is built from TRBV7-2 and TRBJ2-4; no clear D. The V end was cut by 2 bases, the J end by 9 bases, with 5 bases between. This CDR3 is 11 amino acids long. Germline CDR1 reads SGHTA; CDR2 reads FQGNSA. The CDR3 protein is CASSLSRIQYF. For the CDR3, the DNA is TGTGCCAGCAGCTTATCACGCATTCAGTACTTC.

The chain carries TRBV29-1 and TRBJ1-4; maybe TRBD1 (5 bases). Germline-derived CDR1 and CDR2 are SQVTM and ANQGSEA. The CDR3 contains 13 residues. The V gene lost 4 bases and the J gene lost 2 bases, with 8 bases spanning the gap. CDR3 in amino acids: CSVGRGTNEKLFF. In DNA form, the CDR3 reads TGCAGCGTTGGGCGGGGGACTAATGAAAAACTGTTTTTT.

The chain recombines TRBV2 with TRBJ2-7; D remains unclear. Germline-derived CDR1 and CDR2 are SNHLY and FYNNEI. The CDR3 is 13 amino acids. The germline V and J ends were trimmed by 6 bases and 4 bases, with 13 bases remaining between them. DNA of the CDR3: TGTGCCAGCAGGTTGGGGTCAGAGTACGAGCAGTACGTC. It encodes CASRLGSEYEQYV.

There are a few counts of this clone. The chain links TRBV2 to TRBJ2-7; tentatively, D is TRBD1 or TRBD2 (6 bases each). CDR1 and CDR2 (germline): SNHLY, FYNNEI. With 4 bases removed from V and 2 bases from J, the gap between germline ends came to 15 bases. The CDR3 runs 15 residues. The CDR3 loop reads CASSGRGASAYEQYF. In DNA form, the CDR3 reads TGTGCCAGCAGTGGGAGGGGGGCCTCCGCCTACGAGCAGTACTTC.

The chain couples TRBV5-1 to TRBJ1-2, with D perhaps TRBD1 (5 bases). The CDR3 runs 19 residues. Germline CDR1 reads SGHRS; CDR2 reads YFSETQ. The ends were cut back, 4 bases at V and 4 bases at J, with 29 bases in the middle. The CDR3 DNA is TGCGCCAGCAGCACGACACAGGAAACTAAGACACCTCTCCTCTATGGCTACACCTTC. This gives the protein CASSTTQETKTPLLYGYTF.

This clone occurred a few times. This chain joins TRBV28 and TRBJ1-5, with 10 bases that match TRBD1. The J segment lost 5 bases and the V segment lost 6 bases, leaving 10 bases of the junction unmatched. Germline CDR1 reads MDHEN; CDR2 reads SYDVKM. The CDR3 contains 16 residues. Written as DNA, the CDR3 is TGTGCCAGCAGGGGACAGGGGTTCAGGTGGGATCAGCCCCAGCATTTT. This codes for CASRGQGFRWDQPQHF.

There are a few counts of this clone. At one end the junction does not follow the germline gene, possibly because of a read error. V is TRBV12-5 and J is TRBJ2-3; D remains unclear. The V gene's germline CDR1 is LGHNT and CDR2 FRNRAP. The CDR3 spans 14 residues. This CDR3 is CASGQLGSRDTQYF. CDR3 coding DNA: TGTGCTAGTGGACAATTGGGCAGCAGAGATACGCAGTATTTT.

This sequence joins TRBV2 and TRBJ1-1; tentatively, D is TRBD1 (5 bases). This CDR3 has 15 residues. Germline CDR1 reads SNHLY; CDR2 reads FYNNEI. Trimming pared 6 bases from V and 5 bases from J, leaving 19 bases between. In nucleotides, the CDR3 is TGTGCCAGCAGCTCACTGGGGGGTGGCCCTACTGAAGCTTTCTTT. It yields the protein CASSSLGGGPTEAFF. Variable domain in full (rest from reference TRBV2 and TRBJ1-1): EPEVTQTPSHQVTQMGQEVILRCVPISNHLYFYWYRQILGQKVEFLVSFYNNEISEKSEIFDDQFSVERPDGSNFTLKIRSTKLEDSAMYFCASSSLGGGPTEAFFGQGTRLTVV.

The sample holds a few counts of this clone. The chain has TRBV1 and TRBJ2-7; the D segment call TRBD2 is taken from the table without a DNA check. TRBV1 is a documented pseudogene. The CDR3 totals 14 residues. As DNA, the CDR3 is TGCACCAGCAGCCCGCGGGTCGGTCCGGGGGAGCAGTACGTC. It translates to CTSSPRVGPGEQYV.

V is TRBV2 and J is TRBJ1-2; D is ambiguous. Germline lookup yields CDR1 SNHLY and CDR2 FYNNEI. This CDR3 has 10 residues. The V gene lost 6 bases and the J gene lost 5 bases, with 4 bases spanning the gap. This CDR3 reads CASRQYGYTF. CDR3 DNA: TGTGCCAGCAGACAGTATGGCTACACCTTC.

This rearrangement joins TRBV30 to TRBJ1-2; D unresolved. The CDR3 is 13 residues long. V was pared by 3 bases and J by 6 bases, with 14 bases between. Germline CDR1 is GTSNPN and CDR2 is SVGIG (reference sequence). CDR3 protein: CAWRGREKDGYTF. The CDR3 nucleotides read TGTGCCTGGAGGGGGAGGGAAAAGGATGGCTACACCTTC.

DNA of the CDR3: TGTGCCAGCTCACCTCGAGACAGGGCTTCCGAGCAGTACTTC. Translated, it gives CASSPRDRASEQYF. The chain employs TRBV18 and TRBJ2-7; TRBD1 agrees at 7 bases. Looked up from germline, CDR1 is KGHSH and CDR2 is LQKENI. The CDR3 length is 14 residues. V was clipped by 3 bases and J by 6 bases; unmatched bases: 8.

The rearrangement links TRBV27 to TRBJ2-2, with TRBD1 matching 7 bases. CDR3 length: 14 residues. The V segment lost 4 bases and the J segment 2 bases; nucleotides outside the gene matches: 1. Germline V gene lookup returns CDR1 MNHEY and CDR2 SMNVEV (reference sequence). The CDR3 loop reads CASSWDRNTGELFF. The CDR3 DNA reads as TGTGCCAGCAGTTGGGACAGAAACACCGGGGAGCTGTTTTTT.

This clone has a count of ten or more. DNA of the CDR3: TGCAGCGTTGGGCTCAGGAGTACAGATACGCAGTATTTT. Translation gives CSVGLRSTDTQYF. J is TRBJ2-3 and V is TRBV29-1; D is unresolved. V dropped 4 bases and J dropped 3 bases, with 11 bases sitting between them. This CDR3 has 13 residues. Germline CDR1 SQVTM, CDR2 ANQGSEA.

The chain has TRBV5-4 and TRBJ2-3, with unresolved D. Looked up from germline, CDR1 is SGHNT and CDR2 is YYREEE (reference sequence). Trimming took off 0 bases at V and 0 bases at J, with 8 bases between the two ends. CDR3 length equals 15 residues. The CDR3 DNA reads TGTGCCAGCAGCTTGGCCGGCGGAAGCACAGATACGCAGTATTTT. It yields the protein CASSLAGGSTDTQYF.

In this sample, this clone turned up a few times. The gene calls are TRBV4-2 and TRBJ1-3; D not resolved. The CDR3 loop spans 13 amino acids. The V gene's germline CDR1 is LGHNA and CDR2 YNFKEQ. V dropped 1 base and J dropped 4 bases, with 5 bases sitting between them. The CDR3 DNA reads as TGTGCCAGCAGCCAAGGGGCGGGAAACACCATATATTTT. Protein: CASSQGAGNTIYF.

This clone appeared a few times. This chain connects TRBV7-2 to TRBJ2-3, with D perhaps being TRBD1 or TRBD2 (5 bases each). The CDR3 is 13 amino acids. The germline gives CDR1 SGHTA, CDR2 FQGNSA. V was trimmed by 3 bases and J by 5 bases, leaving 9 bases between them. The CDR3: CASSFTGGDTQYF. DNA of the CDR3: TGTGCCAGCAGCTTTACTGGGGGAGATACGCAGTATTTT.

In this sample, this clone turned up once. Other nucleotide sequences from this sample produce the same CDR3. The rearrangement links TRBV5-1 to TRBJ2-3, with a tentative D call TRBD2 (6 bases). The CDR3 contains 15 residues. Between the trimmed V and J ends, which lost 0 bases and 0 bases, there was a span of 8 bases. Germline CDR1 is SGHRS and CDR2 is YFSETQ. The CDR3: CASSLAGTSTDTQYF. CDR3 nucleotides: TGCGCCAGCAGCTTGGCCGGGACTAGCACAGATACGCAGTATTTT.

This rearrangement joins TRBV4-1 to TRBJ2-3; the D gene is possibly TRBD1 (5 bases). V dropped 4 bases and J dropped 0 bases, with 20 bases sitting between them. The CDR3 sequence is 18 residues long. Germline CDR1 reads MGHRA; CDR2 reads YSYEKL. The CDR3 sequence: CASSLPNTYRISTDTQYF. The CDR3 coding sequence is TGCGCCAGCAGCCTCCCCAATACCTACAGGATTAGCACAGATACGCAGTATTTT.

The gene calls are TRBV5-4 and TRBJ2-2; no reliable D call. The CDR3 totals 9 residues. Germline V gene sequence: CDR1 SGHNT, CDR2 YYREEE (reference sequence). CDR3 sequence: CANTGELFF. The CDR3 coding sequence is TGTGCGAACACCGGGGAGCTGTTTTTT.

J is TRBJ2-1 and V is TRBV30; D gene unclear. Germline CDR1 GTSNPN, CDR2 SVGIG (reference sequence). With 3 bases removed from V and 8 bases from J, the gap between germline ends came to 32 bases. CDR3 size: 19 residues. CDR3: CAWRPLRPTPLVPRYEQFF. The CDR3 DNA reads as TGTGCCTGGAGGCCCTTGCGGCCCACTCCGCTAGTCCCGAGGTATGAGCAGTTCTTC.

This clone has only a few counts. This chain connects TRBV7-2 to TRBJ2-4, with D hard to call. Deletions cut 5 bases from V and 0 bases from J, with 17 bases between. From germline, CDR1 is SGHTA and CDR2 FQGNSA. There are 17 residues in the CDR3. The CDR3 loop is CASSRPHRVLAKNIQYF. The CDR3 nucleotides are TGTGCCAGCAGCCGACCCCACAGAGTTCTAGCCAAAAACATTCAGTACTTC.

This chain links TRBV7-8 with TRBJ1-1; TRBD1 agrees at 10 bases. Germline V gene lookup returns CDR1 SGHVS and CDR2 FQNEAQ. The CDR3 loop spans 18 amino acids. Trimming took 7 bases from V and 5 from J; bases not matched to a gene: 19. The chain's CDR3 is CASTSRSIRDRGWTEAFF. The CDR3 DNA sequence: TGTGCCAGCACCTCGCGTTCTATAAGGGACAGGGGATGGACTGAAGCTTTCTTT.